This T cell receptor (beta chain) was sequenced during a study of T cell repertoires in cytomegalovirus infection. V was trimmed by 0 bases and J by 7 bases, leaving 13 bases between them. The CDR3 extends over 15 amino acids. The V gene's germline CDR1 is ENHRY and CDR2 SYGVKD. Overall study results and limits: Summed public TCR beta family frequency identified CMV carriers bearing the relevant HLA.

MiXCR was run by TCRdb on the reads, yielding one entry per CDR3 protein. This sample yields 200,000 or so distinct CDR3 sequences, of which roughly 34% are seen a single time; approximately 60% belongs to the top ten. Concerning this clonotype itself: What it binds is unknown.

This receptor was identified in a human donor in good health (CMV status not recorded). Some clones in this sample may be carry-over from other donors' samples. The genes are TRBV10-3 and TRBJ2-1, with D uncertain. The sample in question was CD8+ T cells from cultured PBMCs, obtained from culture after CMV antigen stimulation. CDR3 region: CAISESVGGSNEQFF. In nucleotides, the CDR3 is TGTGCCATCAGTGAGTCGGTCGGCGGAAGTAATGAGCAGTTCTTC.